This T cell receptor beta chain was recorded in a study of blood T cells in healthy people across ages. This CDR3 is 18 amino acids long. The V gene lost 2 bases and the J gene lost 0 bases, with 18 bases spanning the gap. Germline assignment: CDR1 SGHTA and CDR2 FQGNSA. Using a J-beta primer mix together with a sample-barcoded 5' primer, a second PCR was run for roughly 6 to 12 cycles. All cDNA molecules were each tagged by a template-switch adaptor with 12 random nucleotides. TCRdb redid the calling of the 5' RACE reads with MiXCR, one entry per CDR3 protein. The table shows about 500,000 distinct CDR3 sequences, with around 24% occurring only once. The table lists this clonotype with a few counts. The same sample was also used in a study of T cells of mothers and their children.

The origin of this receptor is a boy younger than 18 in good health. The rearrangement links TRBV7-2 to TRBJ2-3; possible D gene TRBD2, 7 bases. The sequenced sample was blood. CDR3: CASSLWAGAVTSTDTQYF. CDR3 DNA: TGTGCCAGCAGCTTATGGGCGGGGGCCGTCACCAGCACAGATACGCAGTATTTT.